These 16 T cell receptor beta chains were all obtained from the same sample, sequenced in a study of beta chain features in type 1 diabetes. Expressed TCRB transcripts got sequenced, as all isolated RNA was reverse transcribed. TCRdb keeps only in-frame clones here, not all; method: immunoSEQ multiplex PCR. The profile shows roughly 300,000 clones, approximately 8% of them singletons. The sequenced sample consisted of central memory CD4+ T cells from blood. The receptors stem from a woman between 18 and 29 years old in good health.

This clone was picked up a small number of times. The chain uses TRBV2 and TRBJ1-4, with 7 bases that match TRBD1. With V trimmed by 5 bases and J by 5 bases, 8 bases remained unmatched. Germline loops: CDR1 SNHLY, CDR2 FYNNEI. CDR3 length: 15 residues. The CDR3 spells CASSQEGQKNEKLFF. As DNA, the CDR3 is TGTGCCAGCAGTCAAGAGGGACAGAAAAATGAAAAACTGTTTTTT.

This clone was seen a handful of times. Other DNA variants within this sample encode the same CDR3. The chain is built from TRBV11-2 and TRBJ1-5; D might be TRBD1 (5 bases). Between the trimmed V and J ends, which lost 5 bases and 4 bases, there was a span of 9 bases. Germline V CDR1 and CDR2: SGHAT, FQNNGV. The CDR3 is made up of 13 amino acids. CDR3 coding DNA: TGTGCCAGCAGCACTCAGGGAAATCAGCCCCAGCATTTT. Its translation is CASSTQGNQPQHF.

This clone has a handful of counts. The gene calls are TRBV9 and TRBJ2-7; D is unclear. Germline CDR1 is SGDLS and CDR2 is YYNGEE. The CDR3 extends over 17 amino acids. V lost 0 bases, J lost 0 bases, and 16 bases lay in between. The CDR3 nucleotides read TGTGCCAGCAGCGTAGGTCGATCAGCTGATCCCTCCTACGAGCAGTACTTC. This encodes CASSVGRSADPSYEQYF.

This chain links TRBV5-1 with TRBJ2-3; the D is unclear. Trimming took 3 bases from V and 2 from J, leaving 13 bases between them. Germline values: CDR1 SGHRS, CDR2 YFSETQ. This CDR3 spans 15 amino acids. This CDR3 reads CASSWQEPTTDTQYF. For the CDR3, the DNA is TGCGCCAGCAGCTGGCAGGAACCCACCACAGATACGCAGTATTTT. Looking up the rest from reference TRBV5-1 and TRBJ2-3 gives the full variable domain: KAGVTQTPRYLIKTRGQQVTLSCSPISGHRSVSWYQQTPGQGLQFLFEYFSETQRNKGNFPGRFSGRQFSNSRSEMNVSTLELGDSALYLCASSWQEPTTDTQYFGPGTRLTVL.

This clone was recorded at least ten times. The chain carries TRBV7-9 and TRBJ1-2; D unresolved. CDR1 SEHNR and CDR2 FQNEAQ come from the germline V gene (reference sequence). Trimming took 0 bases from V and 2 from J, leaving 4 bases between them. This CDR3 spans 13 amino acids. The CDR3 region is CASSLAQNYGYTF. For the CDR3, the DNA is TGTGCCAGCAGCTTAGCACAGAACTATGGCTACACCTTC.

This clone was counted between two and nine times. V gene TRBV7-8 combines with J gene TRBJ2-3; 10 nucleotides agree with TRBD2. The germline gives CDR1 SGHVS, CDR2 FQNEAQ. With 1 base clipped from V and 6 bases from J, the junction kept 13 bases outside the gene matches. This CDR3 spans 18 amino acids. Here the CDR3 reads CASSLGRVSGRLSDTQYF. As DNA, the CDR3 is TGTGCCAGCAGCTTAGGGCGGGTTAGCGGGAGGCTATCGGATACGCAGTATTTT.

This clone was counted only a few times. The gene calls are TRBV7-2 and TRBJ2-3, with 8 positions matching TRBD1. The CDR3 totals 14 residues. V lost 4 bases, J lost 5 bases, and 5 bases stayed unmatched. Germline V gene sequence: CDR1 SGHTA, CDR2 FQGNSA. The CDR3 reads CASSYDRGVDTQYF. The CDR3 nucleotides are TGTGCCAGCAGCTACGACAGGGGTGTAGATACGCAGTATTTT.

This clone was counted a few times. Relative to the germline gene, one junction end is altered; a read error may explain this. The CDR3 DNA sequence: TGTGCCAGCAGCACATCAACCGGGACAGGGGTATCGGGGACTCACTTC. The encoded protein is CASSTSTGTGVSGTHF. The chain combines TRBV7-8 with TRBJ2-7; 10 bases are a match to TRBD1. Germline V lookup: CDR1 SGHVS, CDR2 FQNEAQ. The CDR3 covers 16 residues.

This clone was seen a handful of times. Different DNA sequences within this sample yield the same CDR3. The chain employs TRBV29-1 and TRBJ1-1; 8 nucleotides align to TRBD1. The CDR3 length is 12 residues. Germline trimming cut 6 bases from V and 1 base from J; bases unmatched to any gene: 1. Germline lookup yields CDR1 SQVTM and CDR2 ANQGSEA. The CDR3 region is CSVGQANTEAFF. CDR3 DNA: TGCAGCGTGGGACAGGCGAACACTGAAGCTTTCTTT.

This clone has just a few counts. V usage is TRBV4-2 and J usage is TRBJ1-2; D is unresolved. Germline CDR1 reads LGHNA; CDR2 reads YNFKEQ. Trimming cost V 1 base and J 7 bases, with 10 bases left between them. The CDR3 totals 13 residues. The CDR3 DNA reads as TGTGCCAGCAGCCAAGTCTCTGCGCCTGGCTACACCTTC. It codes for CASSQVSAPGYTF.

This clone has just a few counts. This chain connects TRBV18 to TRBJ2-1; 7 positions agree with TRBD2. The junction had 9 bases not matched to a gene; V was cut back by 8 bases and J by 2 bases. The CDR3 totals 15 residues. CDR1 KGHSH and CDR2 LQKENI come from the germline V gene. CDR3 sequence: CASTEKAGTYNEQFF. CDR3 sequence (DNA): TGTGCCAGCACTGAAAAAGCGGGGACCTACAATGAGCAGTTCTTC.

The chain joins TRBV4-1 to TRBJ2-7, with D perhaps given as TRBD1 or TRBD2 (6 bases each). Germline V gives CDR1 MGHRA, CDR2 YSYEKL. The V gene lost 4 bases and the J gene lost 3 bases, with 10 bases spanning the gap. The CDR3 is 13 residues long. The CDR3 region is CASSPQGGYEQYF. DNA of the CDR3: TGCGCCAGCAGCCCACAGGGAGGCTACGAGCAGTACTTC.

This clone was counted only a few times. This sequence joins TRBV7-9 and TRBJ1-2, with D uncertain. Germline-derived CDR1 and CDR2 are SEHNR and FQNEAQ (reference sequence). Trimming pared 0 bases from V and 3 bases from J, leaving 5 bases between. CDR3 length: 13 amino acids. The CDR3 region has the DNA TGTGCCAGCAGCTTAGCGCAGGACTATGGCTACACCTTC. This encodes CASSLAQDYGYTF.

The rearrangement joins TRBV2 to TRBJ1-2, with D hard to call. Germline loops: CDR1 SNHLY, CDR2 FYNNEI. This CDR3 spans 12 amino acids. V was cut by 6 bases and J by 4 bases, with 9 bases left in between. CDR3 sequence reads: CASRLEGYGYTF. The CDR3 DNA reads TGTGCCAGCAGGCTGGAGGGCTATGGCTACACCTTC. The full variable domain, with the rest looked up from reference TRBV2 and TRBJ1-2, is EPEVTQTPSHQVTQMGQEVILRCVPISNHLYFYWYRQILGQKVEFLVSFYNNEISEKSEIFDDQFSVERPDGSNFTLKIRSTKLEDSAMYFCASRLEGYGYTFGSGTRLTVV.

This clone was counted between two and nine times. The chain links TRBV10-3 to TRBJ2-5; 15 bases fit TRBD2. This CDR3 comprises 17 residues. Germline-derived CDR1 and CDR2 are ENHRY and SYGVKD. The junction had 8 bases not matched to a gene; V was cut back by 4 bases and J by 5 bases. The DNA of the CDR3 is TGTGCCATCAGTGGACGGACTAGCGGGGGGGCAGGGGAGACCCAGTACTTC. It specifies CAISGRTSGGAGETQYF.

The genes are TRBV10-3 and TRBJ1-2; 8 bases match TRBD1. Germline V lookup: CDR1 ENHRY, CDR2 SYGVKD. The CDR3 covers 19 residues. V was clipped by 4 bases and J by 4 bases; unmatched bases: 20. The CDR3, as DNA: TGTGCCATCAGTGGCCTCCCGGGACAGGAGCTCGGGCGGGGCTATGGCTACACCTTC. Protein sequence: CAISGLPGQELGRGYGYTF.